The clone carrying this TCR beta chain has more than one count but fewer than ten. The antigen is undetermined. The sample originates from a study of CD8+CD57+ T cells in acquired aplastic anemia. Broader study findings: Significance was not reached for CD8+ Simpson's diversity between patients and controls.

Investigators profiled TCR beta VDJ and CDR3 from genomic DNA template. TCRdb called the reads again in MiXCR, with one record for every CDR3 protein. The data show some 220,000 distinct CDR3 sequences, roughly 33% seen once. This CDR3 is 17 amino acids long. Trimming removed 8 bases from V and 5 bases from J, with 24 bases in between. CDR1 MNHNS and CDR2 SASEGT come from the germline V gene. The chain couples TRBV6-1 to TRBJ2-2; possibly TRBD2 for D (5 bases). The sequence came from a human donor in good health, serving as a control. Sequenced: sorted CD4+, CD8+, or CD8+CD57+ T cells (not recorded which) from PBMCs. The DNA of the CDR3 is TGTGCCAGCCTCGACCACCGACTGGCCCCGGGGACCGGGGAGCTGTTTTTT. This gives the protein CASLDHRLAPGTGELFF.